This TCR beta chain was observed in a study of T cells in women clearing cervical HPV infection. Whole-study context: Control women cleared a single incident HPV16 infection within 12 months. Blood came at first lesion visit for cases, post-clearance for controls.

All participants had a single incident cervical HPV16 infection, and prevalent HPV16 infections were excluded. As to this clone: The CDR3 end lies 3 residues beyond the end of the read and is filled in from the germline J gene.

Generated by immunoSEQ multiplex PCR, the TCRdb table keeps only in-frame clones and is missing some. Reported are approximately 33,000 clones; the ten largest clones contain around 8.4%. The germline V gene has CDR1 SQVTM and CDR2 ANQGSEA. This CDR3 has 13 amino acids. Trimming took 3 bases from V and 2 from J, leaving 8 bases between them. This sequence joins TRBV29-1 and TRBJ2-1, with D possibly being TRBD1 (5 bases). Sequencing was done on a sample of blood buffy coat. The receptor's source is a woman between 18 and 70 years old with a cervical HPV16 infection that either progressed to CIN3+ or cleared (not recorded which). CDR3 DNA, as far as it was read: TGCAGCGTTGAGGGGCTAACCTACAATGAG. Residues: CSVEGLTYNE. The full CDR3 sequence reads CSVEGLTYNEQFF.